These 26 T cell receptor beta chains came from one sample sequenced in a study of T-cell reconstitution after alpha-beta-depleted transplantation in children. Preparing the TCRbeta library involved the use of unique molecular identifiers. In TCRdb, the PCR reads were re-called with MiXCR into one record per CDR3 protein. The table records approximately 500,000 distinct CDR3 sequences, about 10% of them present only once. The sequencing used PBMCs, collected before TCRalphabeta/CD19-depleted stem cell transplant. The source of these receptors is a child aged 2 to 15 with inherited bone marrow failure, due to receive a stem cell transplant.

This clonotype was counted many times. The rearrangement joins TRBV4-1 to TRBJ2-1, with 9 bases aligning to TRBD1. The CDR3 loop spans 16 amino acids. Germline V lookup: CDR1 MGHRA, CDR2 YSYEKL. The trim removed 1 base at V and 3 bases at J, leaving 4 bases unmatched. This CDR3 is CASSQGDRGNYNEQFF. Here the CDR3 DNA reads TGCGCCAGCAGCCAAGGCGACAGGGGGAACTACAATGAGCAGTTCTTC.

The chain joins TRBV29-1 to TRBJ2-3, with TRBD2 matching 7 bases. Per germline, CDR1 SQVTM and CDR2 ANQGSEA. J gave up 2 bases and V 6 bases, and 5 bases lay outside the gene matches. CDR3 length: 13 amino acids. The DNA of the CDR3 is TGCAGCGTCGACAGCGGGGACACAGATACGCAGTATTTT. Protein product: CSVDSGDTDTQYF.

This clonotype has at least ten counts. The chain employs TRBV27 and TRBJ2-7, with 8 bases fitting TRBD2. V was clipped by 6 bases and J by 3 bases; unmatched bases: 13. This CDR3 contains 16 residues. The V gene's germline CDR1 is MNHEY and CDR2 SMNVEV (reference sequence). The CDR3 DNA is TGTGCCAGCAGCCCCCTAGGACTAGCCGGCGACTACGAGCAGTACTTC. Its translation is CASSPLGLAGDYEQYF.

In this sample, this clonotype turned up many times. The chain carries TRBV27 and TRBJ2-7; 7 bases line up with TRBD2. From germline, CDR1 is MNHEY and CDR2 SMNVEV (reference sequence). V shed 0 bases, J shed 2 bases, and the junction held 10 bases outside the gene matches. This CDR3 is built from 17 residues. The chain's CDR3 is CASSLSGGSVPAYEQYF. CDR3 nucleotides: TGTGCCAGCAGTTTATCGGGGGGGTCGGTACCCGCCTACGAGCAGTACTTC.

This clonotype occurred many times. V and J are TRBV30 and TRBJ1-5, with unresolved D. Germline CDR1 GTSNPN, CDR2 SVGIG (reference sequence). The CDR3 sequence is 14 residues long. Trimming removed 0 bases at V and 6 bases at J, with 12 bases between. The CDR3, as DNA: TGTGCCTGGAGTGTAGGGCAGGACGGTCAGCCCCAGCATTTT. Amino acids: CAWSVGQDGQPQHF.

This clonotype was counted at least ten times. J is TRBJ1-2 and V is TRBV4-2; no clear D gene. Germline CDR1 is LGHNA and CDR2 is YNFKEQ. The CDR3 length is 14 residues. The V end lost 3 bases, the J end lost 8 bases, and 16 bases lay between the germline ends. The CDR3 protein is CASSHADLSRGYTF. In DNA form, the CDR3 reads TGTGCCAGCAGCCACGCGGACCTATCTAGGGGCTACACCTTC.

In its sample, this clonotype was seen many times. The gene calls are TRBV12-3 or TRBV12-4 and TRBJ2-1; D not resolved. V was clipped by 4 bases and J by 12 bases, with 16 bases between them. The CDR3 contains 13 residues. The CDR3: CASSSVVAVRQFF. In DNA, the CDR3 is TGTGCCAGCAGTTCCGTAGTAGCAGTAAGGCAGTTCTTC.

This clonotype occurred many times. The chain joins TRBV12-3 or TRBV12-4 to TRBJ2-5, with D uncertain. The CDR3 is 14 residues long. V was trimmed by 3 bases and J by 1 base, leaving 9 bases between them. The CDR3 loop reads CASSFGEFQETQYF. For the CDR3, the DNA is TGTGCCAGCAGTTTCGGCGAGTTCCAAGAGACCCAGTACTTC.

The sample holds many counts of this clonotype. The CDR3, as DNA: TGCGCCAGCAGCCAAGATCTTGCCAGGTCTAGGGAAAAACTGTTTTTT. Its translation: CASSQDLARSREKLFF. The chain links TRBV4-3 to TRBJ1-4; D is unresolved. This CDR3 contains 16 residues. Germline lookup yields CDR1 LGHNA and CDR2 YSLEER. V was cut by 0 bases and J by 8 bases, with 16 bases left in between.

This clonotype was seen many times. This CDR3 is CASSTTWTGDEQYF. The CDR3 DNA sequence: TGTGCCAGCAGTACAACCTGGACAGGGGACGAGCAGTACTTC. This sequence joins TRBV27 and TRBJ2-7, with TRBD1 matching 9 bases. This CDR3 has 14 residues. Germline V gives CDR1 MNHEY, CDR2 SMNVEV (reference sequence). Trimming cost V 5 bases and J 5 bases; bases outside gene matches: 7.

In DNA, the CDR3 is TGTGCCAGCAGTTTCCAGGGGGTTTACTACGAGCAGTACTTC. Its protein is CASSFQGVYYEQYF. The chain uses TRBV6-7 and TRBJ2-7; the match to TRBD1 covers 7 bases. TRBV6-7 is marked as an open reading frame, function uncertain. V lost 4 bases, J lost 3 bases, and 6 bases stayed unmatched. There are 14 residues in the CDR3.

This clonotype has more than one count but fewer than ten. This chain uses TRBV7-2 with TRBJ2-5; D not resolved. There are 13 residues in the CDR3. Germline V gene data show CDR1 as SGHTA and CDR2 as FQGNSA. V was shortened by 5 bases and J by 5 bases, with 12 bases between the two germline ends. The CDR3 sequence: CASSDLARETQYF. The CDR3 DNA follows: TGTGCCAGCAGCGACCTGGCGCGGGAGACCCAGTACTTC. The full variable domain, in which reference TRBV7-2 and TRBJ2-5 provide the parts outside the CDR3, is GAGVSQSPSNKVTEKGKDVELRCDPISGHTALYWYRQSLGQGLEFLIYFQGNSAPDKSGLPSDRFSAERTGGSVSTLTIQRTQQEDSAVYLCASSDLARETQYFGPGTRLLVL.

This clonotype was counted ten times or more. The chain carries TRBV30 and TRBJ1-2, with D uncertain. The germline V gene has CDR1 GTSNPN and CDR2 SVGIG (reference sequence). The germline V and J ends were trimmed by 5 bases and 6 bases, with 7 bases remaining between them. The CDR3 extends over 10 amino acids. The CDR3 DNA sequence: TGTGCCTGGTTAGCTAATGGCTACACCTTC. Protein product: CAWLANGYTF.

Of note for this clonotype: Given a much more abundant clone one base away, this may be a read error. The chain couples TRBV6-1 to TRBJ2-2, with 9 bases lining up with TRBD1. The germline V gene encodes CDR1 MNHNS and CDR2 SASEGT. This CDR3 has 14 residues. CDR3 in amino acids: CASTTGGGTGEPFF. The CDR3 DNA sequence: TGTGCCAGCACCACAGGGGGCGGCACCGGGGAGCCGTTTTTT.

In its sample, this clonotype was seen many times. The chain has TRBV5-1 and TRBJ2-2; unclear D gene. Deletions cut 0 bases from V and 5 bases from J, with 14 bases between. Per germline, CDR1 SGHRS and CDR2 YFSETQ. The length of the CDR3 is 16 residues. The CDR3 loop is CASSLEGPQRTGELFF. The CDR3 DNA follows: TGCGCCAGCAGCTTGGAGGGCCCTCAGCGAACCGGGGAGCTGTTTTTT.

This clonotype was recorded a few times. The rearrangement uses TRBV2 and TRBJ2-7; 8 positions match TRBD1. The CDR3 covers 15 residues. In germline, CDR1 is SNHLY, CDR2 FYNNEI. Trimming took 6 bases from V and 5 from J; bases not matched to a gene: 12. CDR3 amino acids: CASSFRDRRLDEQYF. In DNA, the CDR3 is TGTGCCAGCAGCTTCCGGGACAGGCGGTTGGACGAGCAGTACTTC.

This clonotype was counted ten times or more. The chain recombines TRBV27 with TRBJ2-7, with 9 bases aligning to TRBD2. CDR3 length: 19 amino acids. V lost 6 bases and J lost 4; bases outside the gene matches: 22. Germline assignment: CDR1 MNHEY and CDR2 SMNVEV (reference sequence). The CDR3 bases are TGTGCCAGCAGCCCAATGGGACTAGCAGGCGTCCCCCCAAGATACGAGCAGTACTTC. Translation gives CASSPMGLAGVPPRYEQYF.

This clonotype was counted ten times or more. The chain recombines TRBV27 with TRBJ2-3, with 10 bases lining up with TRBD2. Looked up from germline, CDR1 is MNHEY and CDR2 is SMNVEV (reference sequence). This CDR3 region has 17 residues. V lost 0 bases to trimming and J lost 1 base; unmatched junction nucleotides: 4. The CDR3 is CASSLSLAGVGTDTQYF. CDR3 in DNA: TGTGCCAGCAGTTTATCCCTAGCGGGAGTAGGCACAGATACGCAGTATTTT.

This clonotype has a count of ten or more. The chain couples TRBV24-1 to TRBJ2-1; 12 nucleotides align to TRBD2. CDR1 and CDR2 (germline): KGHDR, SFDVKD. CDR3 length equals 17 residues. V lost 2 bases and J lost 4; bases outside the gene matches: 5. DNA for the CDR3: TGTGCCACCAGTGATTCCGGGACTAGCGGGCATTACAATGAGCAGTTCTTC. Amino acids: CATSDSGTSGHYNEQFF.

Here the CDR3 DNA reads TGTGCCACCAGCAGAGCATCGGGACTCTACAATGAGCAGTTCTTC. Translation: CATSRASGLYNEQFF. The chain links TRBV15 to TRBJ2-1, with D perhaps matching TRBD2 (6 bases). This CDR3 has 15 residues. V was shortened by 1 base and J by 3 bases, with 10 bases between the two germline ends. Germline CDR1 and CDR2: LNHNV and YYDKDF (reference sequence).

This clonotype has a count of ten or more. The chain is built from TRBV28 and TRBJ2-3, with D maybe TRBD1 (5 bases). CDR3 length: 18 residues. Germline values: CDR1 MDHEN, CDR2 SYDVKM. V shed 3 bases and J shed 0 bases, with 19 bases lying between them. Written as DNA, the CDR3 is TGTGCCAGCAGTTTCCGATCTGGACACATAGTTAGCACAGATACGCAGTATTTT. Its protein product is CASSFRSGHIVSTDTQYF.

This clonotype was detected ten times or more. V gene TRBV28 combines with J gene TRBJ2-3; 12 bases agree with TRBD2. Germline V lookup: CDR1 MDHEN, CDR2 SYDVKM. The CDR3 is made up of 17 amino acids. V trimming: 8 bases; J trimming: 0 bases; junction bases outside the gene matches: 9. The CDR3 here is CASSKDGTSGSTDTQYF. The CDR3 DNA follows: TGTGCCAGCTCCAAGGATGGGACTAGCGGGAGCACAGATACGCAGTATTTT. Full variable domain (missing parts from reference TRBV28 and TRBJ2-3): DVKVTQSSRYLVKRTGEKVFLECVQDMDHENMFWYRQDPGLGLRLIYFSYDVKMKEKGDIPEGYSVSREKKERFSLILESASTNQTSMYLCASSKDGTSGSTDTQYFGPGTRLTVL.

This clonotype was seen at least ten times. This rearrangement joins TRBV6-1 to TRBJ2-1, with TRBD2 as a possible D gene (5 bases). Trimming removed 6 bases from V and 9 bases from J, with 9 bases in between. The germline V gene encodes CDR1 MNHNS and CDR2 SASEGT. The CDR3 length is 11 residues. The CDR3 coding sequence is TGTGCCAGCAGGAATGAGGGTGAGCAGTTCTTC. Amino acids: CASRNEGEQFF.

This clonotype has only a few counts. The J gene is TRBJ2-7, the V gene TRBV20-1; 7 positions match TRBD2. This CDR3 has 13 residues. The ends lost 2 bases at V and 5 bases at J; junction bases unmatched: 6. Germline CDR1 is DFQATT and CDR2 is SNEGSKA (reference sequence). CDR3 nucleotide sequence: TGCAGTGCTAGAACGGGAGGAAAGGACGAGCAGTACTTC. Its protein is CSARTGGKDEQYF.

As concerns this clonotype: A read error is possible here, since a much larger clone lies one base away. The chain has TRBV6-2 or TRBV6-3 and TRBJ2-2; TRBD2 matches 9 bases. Germline CDR1 is MNHEY and CDR2 is SVGEGT. The CDR3 loop spans 15 amino acids. V was clipped by 6 bases and J by 5 bases; unmatched bases: 7. This CDR3 reads CASSLRTSVTGELFF. CDR3 DNA: TGTGCCAGCAGCCTCCGGACTAGCGTTACCGGGGAGCTGTTTTTT.

The chain recombines TRBV27 with TRBJ2-5; D may be TRBD2 (5 bases). This CDR3 contains 15 residues. Trimming removed 3 bases at V and 2 bases at J, with 13 bases between. Looked up from germline, CDR1 is MNHEY and CDR2 is SMNVEV (reference sequence). The CDR3, as DNA: TGTGCCAGCAGTTTCGGCGGGTTGGGGCAAGAGACCCAGTACTTC. Protein sequence: CASSFGGLGQETQYF.